One T cell receptor (beta chain) is described in this entry. Its matching antigen is unknown. This entry belongs to a study of OX40 agonist ivuxolimab in advanced cancers. Looking at the study overall: Ivuxolimab, an antibody acting as an agonist of OX40 (CD134), was used to treat patients.

Assay used: immunoSEQ multiplex PCR; TCRdb lists only in-frame clones, some missing. The sample shows 11,000 to 15,000 clones, 77% of them seen only once. Study findings and constraints: CD4+ and CD8+ blood T cells expanded clonally by week 6 at 0.1 to 3.0 mg/kg. The 0.1-3.0 mg/kg partial responders had among the lowest clonal expansion.

This receptor was taken from an adult with an advanced solid tumor such as melanoma, head and neck, liver or kidney cancer. The source was CD4+ or CD8+ T cells sorted from blood, collected in a trial of the OX40 agonist ivuxolimab.

CDR3 nucleotide sequence: TGTGCCAGCAGCCTCCAGGGGGGAGGGCCTTCAGATACGCAGTATTTT. It yields the protein CASSLQGGGPSDTQYF. This sequence joins TRBV11-2 and TRBJ2-3; D may correspond to TRBD1 or TRBD2 (7 bases each). The germline V and J ends were trimmed by 5 bases and 4 bases, with 19 bases remaining between them. The CDR3 loop spans 16 amino acids. Per germline, CDR1 SGHAT and CDR2 FQNNGV.